This T cell receptor (beta chain) was documented in a study of long-term antiretroviral therapy in people with HIV. Overall study findings and caveats: All time points showed a repertoire dominated by clones expanded before ART. Collection of the blood took place between the mid-2000s and the late 2010s. The ART regimens in use then may have been less effective than current ones.

At survey level, the immunoSEQ assay was run in its v3.0 version. Method: immunoSEQ multiplex PCR; TCRdb's copy keeps in-frame clones and lacks some. The sample yields some 12,000 clones, approximately 90% seen once. V trimming: 0 bases; J trimming: 15 bases; junction bases outside the gene matches: 10. The CDR3 has 14 residues. Germline CDR1 and CDR2: LGHNA and YSLEER. As regards this clone: Its target is unknown.

The V and J genes are TRBV4-3 and TRBJ2-3; 9 positions match TRBD2. The starting material was unsorted PBMCs, obtained 0.2 years before starting antiretroviral therapy. The receptor's source is a middle-aged woman with HIV. The CDR3 reads CASSQEVAGAPLYF. For the CDR3, the DNA is TGCGCCAGCAGCCAAGAGGTAGCGGGGGCCCCGTTATATTTT.